The 7 T cell receptor beta chains given below trace back to one sample, sequenced in a study of neoadjuvant anti-PD-1 for oral cavity cancer. Sequenced by immunoSEQ multiplex PCR; TCRdb stores in-frame clones only, minus some. The sample records tens of thousands of clones, approximately 87% being singletons. The sample's time point: after neoadjuvant nivolumab, at surgical resection. Sample: PBMCs, taken after nivolumab (anti-PD-1) treatment. Source of these receptors: a person aged 40 to 85 with oral cavity squamous cell carcinoma.

V and J are TRBV4-1 and TRBJ2-2; 12 bases agree with TRBD1. The CDR3 spans 16 residues. From germline, CDR1 is MGHRA and CDR2 YSYEKL. V was clipped by 1 base and J by 7 bases; unmatched bases: 4. DNA of the CDR3: TGCGCCAGCAGCCAAGGTGGGACAGGGGGCATCGGGGAGCTGTTTTTT. Protein sequence: CASSQGGTGGIGELFF.

V gene TRBV30 combines with J gene TRBJ2-5; D unclear. The V and J ends lost 4 bases and 7 bases respectively, with 13 bases between them. The CDR3 consists of 12 residues. Germline CDR1 GTSNPN, CDR2 SVGIG (reference sequence). The CDR3 bases are TGTGCCTGGAATATTATTCCAGGGACCCAGTACTTC. Translating it yields CAWNIIPGTQYF. The complete variable domain, with remaining parts taken from reference TRBV30 and TRBJ2-5, reads SQTIHQWPATLVQPVGSPLSLECTVEGTSNPNLYWYRQAAGRGLQLLFYSVGIGQISSEVPQNLSASRPQDRQFILSSKKLLLSDSGFYLCAWNIIPGTQYFGPGTRLLVL.

The CDR3 here is CASREAGITEAFF. The CDR3, as DNA: TGTGCCAGCAGGGAGGCGGGGATTACTGAAGCTTTCTTT. The chain carries TRBV7-3 and TRBJ1-1; unclear D gene. Per germline, CDR1 SGHTA and CDR2 FQGTGA. The CDR3 consists of 13 residues. V was pared by 6 bases and J by 5 bases, with 13 bases between. Full variable domain (remainder filled in from reference TRBV7-3 and TRBJ1-1): GAGVSQTPSNKVTEKGKYVELRCDPISGHTALYWYRQSLGQGPEFLIYFQGTGAADDSGLPNDRFFAVRPEGSVSTLKIQRTERGDSAVYLCASREAGITEAFFGQGTRLTVV.

This clone was observed a single time. The chain is built from TRBV6-5 and TRBJ2-5; 7 bases match TRBD1. This CDR3 spans 14 amino acids. After removal of 3 bases from V and 4 bases from J, the junction contained 5 bases not matched to a gene. The V gene's germline CDR1 is MNHEY and CDR2 SVGAGI. CDR3 nucleotide sequence: TGTGCCAGCAGTTATAACAGGGGATCAGAGACCCAGTACTTC. Translated: CASSYNRGSETQYF.

This sequence joins TRBV5-1 and TRBJ2-5, with 11 nucleotides matching TRBD2. The V gene's germline CDR1 is SGHRS and CDR2 YFSETQ. V was pared by 4 bases and J by 1 base, with 6 bases of the junction left unmatched. The CDR3 spans 16 residues. CDR3 sequence reads: CASSPSGGPIQETQYF. In nucleotides, the CDR3 is TGCGCCAGCAGCCCTAGCGGGGGGCCCATCCAAGAGACCCAGTACTTC.

The V call is TRBV2, the J call TRBJ2-7, with unresolved D. There are 11 residues in the CDR3. The germline V gene has CDR1 SNHLY and CDR2 FYNNEI. V lost 7 bases, J lost 4 bases, and 8 bases lay in between. CDR3 loop: CASTGFYEQYF. The DNA for the CDR3 is TGTGCCAGCACTGGATTTTACGAGCAGTACTTC.

The chain couples TRBV11-2 to TRBJ2-3; 10 bases are a match to TRBD2. Germline lookup yields CDR1 SGHAT and CDR2 FQNNGV. Trimming took 1 base from V and 7 from J; bases not matched to a gene: 8. There are 16 residues in the CDR3. The CDR3 spells CASSLGSGGATNTQYF. CDR3 bases: TGTGCCAGCAGCTTAGGGAGCGGGGGGGCCACGAATACGCAGTATTTT.